Below, 7 T cell receptor beta chains from the same sample are listed, as sequenced in a study of blood T cells in healthy people across ages. Sample-barcoded 5' priming and a J-beta primer mix drove a second PCR of about 6 to 12 cycles. Each CDR3 protein is one row after TCRdb ran MiXCR on the 5' RACE reads. This table holds roughly 800,000 distinct CDR3 sequences, around 36% found once. Sequencing was done on a sample of blood. These receptors were collected from a man aged 18 to 35 in good health.

As to this clonotype: One base away lies a much larger clone, so this may be a sequencing read error. The chain carries TRBV12-3 or TRBV12-4 and TRBJ2-3; 8 nucleotides align to TRBD2. The CDR3 has 15 amino acids. CDR3 DNA: TGTGCCAGCAGCTTCGGGGGGGGAAGCACAGATATGCAGTATTTT. It specifies CASSFGGGSTDMQYF.

This clonotype was recorded at least ten times. The V call is TRBV5-1, the J call TRBJ2-3, with 7 positions matching TRBD1. The CDR3 is 14 amino acids. Trimming removed 4 bases from V and 0 bases from J; junction bases left unmatched: 2. Germline lookup yields CDR1 SGHRS and CDR2 YFSETQ. The CDR3 loop is CASSGGQSTDTQYF. The DNA of the CDR3 is TGCGCCAGCAGCGGGGGACAGAGCACAGATACGCAGTATTTT.

J is TRBJ2-3 and V is TRBV6-6; D not resolved. Germline CDR1 MNHNY, CDR2 SVGAGI (reference sequence). This CDR3 is built from 15 residues. V was cut by 0 bases and J by 2 bases, with 9 bases left in between. As DNA, the CDR3 is TGTGCCAGCAGTTACTCGAGTACTAACACAGATACGCAGTATTTT. Its translation: CASSYSSTNTDTQYF.

This clonotype was counted only a few times. The V and J genes are TRBV12-3 or TRBV12-4 and TRBJ1-1, with TRBD1 matching 9 bases. The V gene end was trimmed by 4 bases and the J gene end by 3 bases; junction bases not matched to a gene: 6. The CDR3 consists of 15 residues. The CDR3 sequence is CASSSGQGGYTEAFF. The CDR3 nucleotides read TGTGCCAGCAGTTCGGGACAGGGAGGATACACTGAAGCTTTCTTT.

The chain recombines TRBV5-6 with TRBJ2-7; 7 bases align to TRBD1. Germline V lookup: CDR1 SGHDT, CDR2 YYEEEE. This CDR3 has 18 amino acids. V lost 3 bases and J lost 5; bases outside the gene matches: 20. CDR3 amino acids: CASSSPGQWFSGFDEQYF. The CDR3 nucleotides read TGTGCCAGCAGCTCGCCGGGACAGTGGTTTAGTGGCTTCGACGAGCAGTACTTC.

In the case of this clonotype: Being one base from a much bigger clone, this may be a read error. V is TRBV12-3 or TRBV12-4 and J is TRBJ2-5, with D possibly being TRBD2 (7 bases). With 4 bases removed from V and 1 base from J, the gap between germline ends came to 16 bases. The CDR3 runs 16 residues. CDR3 bases: TGTGCCAGCAGTTCCTCGACTAGCAGGGGCCAAGAGACCCAGTACTTC. Translating gives CASSSSTSRGQETQYF.

The V gene is TRBV7-3, the J gene TRBJ2-5; D may be TRBD1 (6 bases). Trimming stripped 7 bases from V and 13 bases from J, with 19 bases between. Germline CDR1 and CDR2: SGHTA and FQGTGA. The CDR3 length is 12 residues. For the CDR3, the DNA is TGTGCCAGCACCATGGGGGCTAGTTCAGCGTACTTC. Its protein is CASTMGASSAYF.